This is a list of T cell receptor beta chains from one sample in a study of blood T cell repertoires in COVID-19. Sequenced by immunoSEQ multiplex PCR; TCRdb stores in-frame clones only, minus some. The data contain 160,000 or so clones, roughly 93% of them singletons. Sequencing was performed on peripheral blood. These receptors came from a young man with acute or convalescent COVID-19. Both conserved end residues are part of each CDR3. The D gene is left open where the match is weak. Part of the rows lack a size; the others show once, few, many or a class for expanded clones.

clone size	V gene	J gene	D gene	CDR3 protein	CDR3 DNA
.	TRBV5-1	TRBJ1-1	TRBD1	CASSSRTGSTEAFF	TGCGCCAGCAGCTCCCGGACAGGATCAACTGAAGCTTTCTTT
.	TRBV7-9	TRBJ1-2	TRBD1	CASSPGQDLYGYTF	TGTGCCAGCAGCCCGGGACAGGACCTCTATGGCTACACCTTC
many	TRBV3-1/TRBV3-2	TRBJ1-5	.	CASSPTASGPQHF	TGTGCCAGCAGCCCGACTGCCTCGGGGCCCCAGCATTTT
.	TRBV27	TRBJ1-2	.	CASKGGPLANYGYTF	TGTGCCAGCAAGGGGGGGCCTTTAGCTAACTATGGCTACACCTTC
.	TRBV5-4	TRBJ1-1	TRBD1	CASSPRDRGDTEAFF	TGTGCCAGCAGCCCACGGGACAGGGGTGATACTGAAGCTTTCTTT
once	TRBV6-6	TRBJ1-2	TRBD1	CASSWDRGFYGYTF	TGTGCCAGCAGTTGGGACAGGGGTTTCTATGGCTACACCTTC
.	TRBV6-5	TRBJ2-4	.	CASTGKNIQYF	TGTGCCAGCACCGGGAAAAACATTCAGTACTTC
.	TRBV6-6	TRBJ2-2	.	CASSRANTGELFF	TGTGCCAGCAGCAGGGCAAACACCGGGGAGCTGTTTTTT
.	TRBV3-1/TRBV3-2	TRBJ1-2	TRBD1	CASSLSNRGNYGYTF	TGTGCCAGCAGCCTATCGAACAGGGGTAACTATGGCTACACCTTC
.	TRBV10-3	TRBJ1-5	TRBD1	CAISPRDRDYQPQHF	TGTGCCATCAGTCCCCGGGACAGGGATTATCAGCCCCAGCATTTT
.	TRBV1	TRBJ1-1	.	CTSSHGTGGDVGEAFF	TGCACCAGCAGCCACGGGACAGGGGGGGATGTTGGCGAAGCTTTCTTT